The next 26 T cell receptor beta chains were all read from a single sample in a study of breast tumors, draining lymph nodes, adjacent tissues (dated by TCRdb to the mid-2010s). Receptors were amplified or captured by multiplex PCR. The sequencing machine was an Illumina HiSeq 2000. The public reads were run again by TCRdb, first through fastp at Q25 and then through MiXCR, and only productive beta chains were kept. Rows are combined by CDR3 protein, so each entry shows the most common genes and DNA. This sample gives 100,000 or so distinct CDR3 sequences in total; about 20% of them show up just once. Less than 1.5% of the sample belongs to the ten largest clones. Lymph node samples came from the axillary draining lymph nodes of breast cancer patients. The sequencing sample was made of axillary lymph node tissue. Source of these receptors: a female donor with breast cancer. Some clones in this sample may be carry-over from other donors' samples.

This clonotype was counted ten times or more. The gene calls are TRBV11-2 and TRBJ1-5; unclear D gene. V was shortened by 0 bases and J by 11 bases, with 11 bases between the two germline ends. The CDR3 is 13 residues long. Germline V gives CDR1 SGHAT, CDR2 FQNNGV. In DNA form, the CDR3 reads TGTGCCAGCAGCTTAGAAACTGGTGCGGCCCAGCATTTT. Translated, it gives CASSLETGAAQHF. The whole variable domain, filled in from reference TRBV11-2 and TRBJ1-5, reads EAGVAQSPRYKIIEKRQSVAFWCNPISGHATLYWYQQILGQGPKLLIQFQNNGVVDDSQLPKDRFSAERLKGVDSTLKIQPAKLEDSAVYLCASSLETGAAQHFGDGTRLSIL.

A word on this clonotype: The conserved closing phenylalanine or tryptophan is absent in this CDR3, likely reflecting a read error. The chain has TRBV6-5 and TRBJ2-5; 7 bases are shared with TRBD1. Germline V gives CDR1 MNHEY, CDR2 SVGAGI. V shed 1 base, J shed 5 bases, and the junction held 10 bases outside the gene matches. The CDR3 is 16 residues long. CDR3 amino acids: CASSYYGTATGETQYL. The CDR3 region has the DNA TGTGCCAGCAGTTACTACGGGACAGCGACGGGGGAGACCCAGTACCTC.

The chain has TRBV6-1 and TRBJ2-7; tentatively, D is TRBD1 or TRBD2 (5 bases each). The CDR3 runs 15 residues. Deletions cut 7 bases from V and 2 bases from J, with 18 bases between. Germline V lookup: CDR1 MNHNS, CDR2 SASEGT. CDR3 nucleotide sequence: TGTGCCAGCACCTACCTACTAGTGGGACCCTACGAGCAGTACTTC. Translation: CASTYLLVGPYEQYF.

This clonotype was seen repeatedly, ten times or more. The genes are TRBV7-9 and TRBJ2-7; 13 positions match TRBD2. In germline, CDR1 is SEHNR, CDR2 FQNEAQ (reference sequence). CDR3 size: 17 residues. Trimming removed 1 base from V and 2 bases from J; junction bases left unmatched: 5. The CDR3 reads CASSLGVGTSGTYEQYF. Here the CDR3 DNA reads TGTGCCAGCAGCTTAGGAGTTGGGACTAGCGGGACCTACGAGCAGTACTTC.

Worth noting for this clonotype: This may stem from a read error, because a much larger clone lies one nucleotide away. The CDR3 DNA reads as TGTGCCAGCAGCCTCGCTCCCGCAGGCGGAAACACCATATATTTT. This encodes CASSLAPAGGNTIYF. This rearrangement joins TRBV5-6 to TRBJ1-3; D not resolved. The CDR3 extends over 15 amino acids. The ends were cut back, 4 bases at V and 4 bases at J, with 15 bases in the middle. CDR1 and CDR2 (germline): SGHDT, YYEEEE.

This clonotype has at least ten counts. The chain employs TRBV6-5 and TRBJ1-4; 8 bases fit TRBD1. The CDR3 is 16 residues long. In germline, CDR1 is MNHEY, CDR2 SVGAGI. V lost 6 bases to trimming and J lost 4 bases; unmatched junction nucleotides: 10. Here the CDR3 DNA reads TGTGCCAGCAGCAAAGCCCGGACAGGGATTAATGAAAAACTGTTTTTT. This encodes CASSKARTGINEKLFF.

This clonotype was found many times. The chain couples TRBV9 to TRBJ2-7; D call uncertain. The CDR3 length is 14 residues. Germline V lookup: CDR1 SGDLS, CDR2 YYNGEE. Trimming shortened V by 3 bases and J by 4 bases, and 14 bases separated the two germline ends. The DNA of the CDR3 is TGTGCCAGCAGCGCCACCGGTGGTTTTTACGAGCAGTACTTC. Translation: CASSATGGFYEQYF.

This clonotype was detected a few times. This chain links TRBV5-6 with TRBJ2-1, with 7 positions matching TRBD1. The CDR3 totals 15 residues. With V trimmed by 2 bases and J by 2 bases, 4 bases remained unmatched. Germline CDR1 reads SGHDT; CDR2 reads YYEEEE. The CDR3 is CASSLAGTAYNEQFF. The CDR3 DNA reads TGTGCCAGCAGCTTAGCCGGGACAGCCTACAATGAGCAGTTCTTC. Full variable domain (remainder filled in from reference TRBV5-6 and TRBJ2-1): DAGVTQSPTHLIKTRGQQVTLRCSPKSGHDTVSWYQQALGQGPQFIFQYYEEEERQRGNFPDRFSGHQFPNYSSELNVNALLLGDSALYLCASSLAGTAYNEQFFGPGTRLTVL.

Comments on this clonotype: A much larger clone differs from this one at a single base, so this may be a read error. The chain links TRBV28 to TRBJ2-7, with TRBD2 as a possible D gene (6 bases). The CDR3 is 15 residues long. Germline V gene data show CDR1 as MDHEN and CDR2 as SYDVKM. V was pared by 8 bases and J by 3 bases, with 20 bases between. In nucleotides, the CDR3 is TGTGCCAGCGGACCCGGACTCAGCGGGCTCTACGAGCAGTACTTC. It encodes CASGPGLSGLYEQYF.

This chain connects TRBV19 to TRBJ1-4, with TRBD1 identical over 11 bases. Trimming removed 4 bases from V and 7 bases from J; junction bases left unmatched: 11. Germline CDR1 and CDR2: LNHDA and SQIVND (reference sequence). The CDR3 is made up of 17 amino acids. The DNA of the CDR3 is TGTGCCAGTAGTAGTCCCCGGACAGGGGGCCAACGTGAAAAACTGTTTTTT. It is translated as CASSSPRTGGQREKLFF.

The sample holds many counts of this clonotype. The chain couples TRBV5-6 to TRBJ1-2; 8 bases match TRBD1. The CDR3 covers 14 residues. Germline CDR1 is SGHDT and CDR2 is YYEEEE. Germline trimming cut 0 bases from V and 8 bases from J; bases unmatched to any gene: 6. The CDR3 sequence: CASSLETGVSGYTF. The CDR3 coding sequence is TGTGCCAGCAGCTTGGAGACAGGGGTGTCCGGCTACACCTTC.

This clonotype was seen repeatedly, ten times or more. The chain is built from TRBV7-9 and TRBJ1-2; D possibly corresponds to TRBD1 (6 bases). Germline CDR1 and CDR2: SEHNR and FQNEAQ (reference sequence). The CDR3 runs 13 residues. Trimming removed 6 bases from V and 4 bases from J, with 12 bases in between. CDR3: CASRSTGTYGYTF. The DNA of the CDR3 is TGTGCCAGCAGATCAACAGGGACCTATGGCTACACCTTC.

This clonotype was observed at least ten times. The chain uses TRBV2 and TRBJ1-2; D remains unclear. The CDR3 is 14 amino acids. Germline-derived CDR1 and CDR2 are SNHLY and FYNNEI. Trimming stripped 9 bases from V and 1 base from J, with 15 bases between. The CDR3 is CASSELGNNYGYTF. In nucleotides, the CDR3 is TGTGCCAGTTCAGAACTGGGGAATAACTATGGCTACACCTTC.

In this sample, this clonotype turned up many times. The rearrangement joins TRBV30 to TRBJ1-5; possible D gene TRBD1, 5 bases. V dropped 1 base and J dropped 3 bases, with 10 bases sitting between them. The CDR3 extends over 14 amino acids. CDR1 is GTSNPN, CDR2 SVGIG, per germline (reference sequence). The CDR3 reads CAWSEGLNNQPQHF. The DNA for the CDR3 is TGTGCCTGGAGTGAGGGGCTGAACAATCAGCCCCAGCATTTT. The whole variable domain, remainder taken from reference TRBV30 and TRBJ1-5, is SQTIHQWPATLVQPVGSPLSLECTVEGTSNPNLYWYRQAAGRGLQLLFYSVGIGQISSEVPQNLSASRPQDRQFILSSKKLLLSDSGFYLCAWSEGLNNQPQHFGDGTRLSIL.

This clonotype appeared many times. The chain carries TRBV20-1 and TRBJ2-5, with TRBD2 identical over 7 bases. Germline CDR1 DFQATT, CDR2 SNEGSKA (reference sequence). CDR3 size: 13 residues. V dropped 6 bases and J dropped 7; count of bases not matched to a gene: 11. CDR3 nucleotides: TGCAGTGCACCAAGGCTAGGGGAGGGGACCCAGTACTTC. Translated, it gives CSAPRLGEGTQYF.

This chain joins TRBV30 and TRBJ2-7; 8 bases line up with TRBD1. Germline assignment: CDR1 GTSNPN and CDR2 SVGIG (reference sequence). The CDR3 length is 15 residues. The J segment lost 3 bases and the V segment lost 4 bases, leaving 11 bases of the junction unmatched. The DNA of the CDR3 is TGTGCCTGGACTGGCCCGGAGACAGGGGTCTACGAGCAGTACTTC. The encoded protein is CAWTGPETGVYEQYF. Looking up the rest from reference TRBV30 and TRBJ2-7 gives the full variable domain: SQTIHQWPATLVQPVGSPLSLECTVEGTSNPNLYWYRQAAGRGLQLLFYSVGIGQISSEVPQNLSASRPQDRQFILSSKKLLLSDSGFYLCAWTGPETGVYEQYFGPGTRLTVT.

This clonotype was seen many times. This rearrangement joins TRBV4-1 to TRBJ1-2, with no clear D. This CDR3 contains 15 residues. Germline loops: CDR1 MGHRA, CDR2 YSYEKL. Trimming took off 0 bases at V and 7 bases at J, with 15 bases between the two ends. The CDR3 is CASSQDIAQWGGYTF. The CDR3 DNA sequence: TGCGCCAGCAGCCAAGATATCGCCCAATGGGGTGGCTACACCTTC.

This clonotype has at least ten counts. This sequence joins TRBV7-3 and TRBJ2-1, with D possibly TRBD2 on 7 matching bases. The CDR3 totals 15 residues. Deletions cut 3 bases from V and 1 base from J, with 10 bases between. Looked up from germline, CDR1 is SGHTA and CDR2 is FQGTGA. The CDR3 nucleotides read TGTGCCAGCAGCTTGGGGGGGGCGTCCTACAATGAGCAGTTCTTC. Encoded protein: CASSLGGASYNEQFF.

There are many counts of this clonotype. V is TRBV15 and J is TRBJ1-4, with 7 nucleotides matching TRBD1. The germline V gene encodes CDR1 LNHNV and CDR2 YYDKDF (reference sequence). The V and J ends lost 3 bases and 4 bases, in that order; junction bases with no gene match: 5. This CDR3 contains 15 residues. CDR3 in amino acids: CATSSGRGNNEKLFF. The CDR3 DNA reads as TGTGCCACCAGCAGTGGCAGGGGGAATAATGAAAAACTGTTTTTT.

The rearrangement links TRBV3-1 to TRBJ1-2, with D perhaps matching TRBD1 (6 bases). The length of the CDR3 is 16 residues. V lost 3 bases and J lost 5, with 19 bases in between. Germline-derived CDR1 and CDR2 are LGHDT and YNNKEL (reference sequence). Here the CDR3 reads CASSQERQERRYGYTF. The CDR3 DNA reads TGTGCCAGCAGCCAGGAGCGACAGGAACGGAGATATGGCTACACCTTC.

The chain employs TRBV25-1 and TRBJ1-1; TRBD1 might be the D (5 bases). CDR1 is MGHDK and CDR2 is SYGVNS in the germline V gene. The CDR3 has 11 amino acids. V lost 4 bases, J lost 7 bases, and 7 bases lay in between. This chain's CDR3 is CASSAGLEAFF. The CDR3 nucleotides read TGTGCCAGCAGTGCGGGGCTTGAAGCTTTCTTT.

DNA of the CDR3: TGCGCCAGCAGCTTGCAGGCACTTCCCAGCAATCAGCCCCAGCATTTT. Its translation is CASSLQALPSNQPQHF. The chain is built from TRBV5-1 and TRBJ1-5; D unresolved. With 1 base removed from V and 1 base from J, the gap between germline ends came to 12 bases. This CDR3 spans 16 amino acids. CDR1 and CDR2 (germline): SGHRS, YFSETQ.

This sequence joins TRBV5-4 and TRBJ2-5; D assignment may be TRBD1 or TRBD2 (5 bases each). Per the germline V gene, CDR1 is SGHNT and CDR2 is YYREEE (reference sequence). V dropped 0 bases and J dropped 4 bases, with 10 bases sitting between them. The CDR3 is 14 residues long. CDR3 loop: CASSLEGSGETQYF. The CDR3 nucleotides are TGTGCCAGCAGCTTGGAGGGGAGTGGAGAGACCCAGTACTTC.

At least ten counts were recorded for this clonotype. The V call is TRBV10-3, the J call TRBJ2-1; 9 bases fit TRBD2. Germline V gene lookup returns CDR1 ENHRY and CDR2 SYGVKD. V shed 2 bases, J shed 10 bases, and the junction held 6 bases outside the gene matches. The CDR3 contains 14 residues. Written as DNA, the CDR3 is TGTGCCATCAGTGAGGTAGCGGGGGAATTAGAGCAGTTCTTC. Amino acid sequence: CAISEVAGELEQFF.

The CDR3 region is CASSFGGWASYEQYF. In DNA, the CDR3 is TGTGCCAGCAGCTTCGGCGGTTGGGCATCCTACGAGCAGTACTTC. The chain has TRBV11-1 and TRBJ2-7; unclear D gene. Trimming shortened V by 3 bases and J by 1 base, and 13 bases separated the two germline ends. The CDR3 totals 15 residues. Germline V gene data show CDR1 as SGHAT and CDR2 as FQDESV (reference sequence).

The table lists this clonotype with many counts. J is TRBJ2-7 and V is TRBV6-4, with D perhaps matching TRBD2 (6 bases). The CDR3 totals 14 residues. CDR1 MRHNA and CDR2 SNTAGT come from the germline V gene. The V gene lost 8 bases and the J gene lost 4 bases, with 18 bases spanning the gap. The CDR3 sequence is CASPQGGDKYEQYF. The CDR3, as DNA: TGTGCCAGCCCTCAAGGAGGGGATAAGTACGAGCAGTACTTC.